This T cell receptor beta chain was sequenced in a study of OX40 agonist ivuxolimab in advanced cancers. Turning to the study itself: While on treatment, patients had intravenous ivuxolimab at 0.01 to 10 mg/kg every 2 weeks. Of mixed ages from about 20 to 90 and averaging about 56 years, the group was about 86% male. Patients receiving dose escalation had hepatocellular carcinoma, melanoma, renal cell or head and neck cancer. General study points: Some nonresponders also had low normalized T-cell clonal expansion.

The CDR3 has 15 residues. Germline loops: CDR1 SGHTA, CDR2 FQGNSA. J gave up 5 bases and V 1 base, and 3 bases lay outside the gene matches. Method: immunoSEQ multiplex PCR; TCRdb's copy keeps in-frame clones and lacks some. Here the sample spans about 53,000 clones, approximately 84% being singletons. With regard to this clone: The antigen is unknown.

Sequencing was performed on CD4+ or CD8+ T cells sorted from blood, taken in a trial of the OX40 agonist ivuxolimab. This receptor was identified in an adult with an advanced solid tumor such as melanoma, head and neck, liver or kidney cancer. This chain links TRBV7-2 with TRBJ1-5, with 9 bases aligning to TRBD1. For the CDR3, the DNA is TGTGCCAGCAGCTTAGATGGGACAGGGTATCAGCCCCAGCATTTT. It translates to CASSLDGTGYQPQHF.